This entry lists 29 T cell receptor beta chains sequenced from one sample in a study of blood T cell repertoires in COVID-19. Libraries were prepared by immunoSEQ multiplex PCR; TCRdb keeps only in-frame clonotypes and omits some of them. Here the sample spans over 300,000 clones, 85% to 90% being singletons. Sample: peripheral blood. Receptor source: a young man with active or convalescent COVID-19.

This clone was counted a single time. V gene TRBV9 combines with J gene TRBJ1-3; no clear D. Trimming removed 3 bases from V and 0 bases from J, with 10 bases in between. This CDR3 comprises 15 residues. The germline CDR1 and CDR2 sequences are SGDLS and YYNGEE. CDR3 nucleotide sequence: TGTGCCAGCAGCGAAGGCCCTAGCTCTGGAAACACCATATATTTT. As protein: CASSEGPSSGNTIYF.

The chain carries TRBV7-2 and TRBJ1-1; TRBD1 aligns across 7 bases. Germline assignment: CDR1 SGHTA and CDR2 FQGNSA. The CDR3 extends over 15 amino acids. Trimming cost V 4 bases and J 5 bases; bases outside gene matches: 10. The DNA of the CDR3 is TGTGCCAGCAGCTATCGACAGGGAGCGAAGACTGAAGCTTTCTTT. Translating it yields CASSYRQGAKTEAFF.

This clone was observed a handful of times. The chain has TRBV9 and TRBJ2-2, with 7 bases fitting TRBD1. The CDR3 is 16 amino acids. Germline V gene lookup returns CDR1 SGDLS and CDR2 YYNGEE. The junction had 8 bases not matched to a gene; V was cut back by 2 bases and J by 4 bases. The CDR3 coding sequence is TGTGCCAGCAGCGTTAGGGGGCAAGGGGGCACCGGGGAGCTGTTTTTT. Residues: CASSVRGQGGTGELFF.

J is TRBJ1-2 and V is TRBV18; TRBD1 matches at 7 bases. Germline CDR1 is KGHSH and CDR2 is LQKENI. The CDR3 spans 16 residues. The ends lost 3 bases at V and 1 base at J; junction bases unmatched: 8. The CDR3 region is CASSPARPGGNYGYTF. The CDR3, as DNA: TGTGCCAGCTCACCCGCGCGGCCAGGGGGTAACTATGGCTACACCTTC.

The gene calls are TRBV15 and TRBJ1-2, with 11 bases fitting TRBD1. Trimming took 2 bases from V and 12 from J; bases not matched to a gene: 2. The CDR3 runs to 12 residues. Germline CDR1 is LNHNV and CDR2 is YYDKDF (reference sequence). This chain's CDR3 is CATSRLDRGHTF. The CDR3, as DNA: TGTGCCACCAGCAGACTGGACAGGGGGCACACCTTC.

Of note for this clone: This same CDR3 is encoded by further DNA sequences in the sample. The V gene is TRBV10-3, the J gene TRBJ1-2; 9 bases line up with TRBD1. The CDR3 contains 16 residues. Per germline, CDR1 ENHRY and CDR2 SYGVKD. J lost 4 bases, V lost 2 bases, and 8 bases had no gene match. CDR3 DNA sequence: TGTGCCATCAGTGAGGACCCGGGACAGGGTGCCTATGGCTACACCTTC. It encodes CAISEDPGQGAYGYTF.

About this clone itself: The sample holds other DNA sequences that translate to the same CDR3. This chain joins TRBV7-2 and TRBJ1-5, with TRBD1 as a possible D gene (5 bases). Per the germline V gene, CDR1 is SGHTA and CDR2 is FQGNSA. The CDR3 consists of 14 residues. V lost 1 base to trimming and J lost 2 bases, with 6 bases between them. The CDR3 spells CASSLEGGNQPQHF. As DNA, the CDR3 is TGTGCCAGCAGCTTAGAAGGGGGCAATCAGCCCCAGCATTTT.

The chain has TRBV28 and TRBJ1-4, with 9 bases matching TRBD1. Germline V gives CDR1 MDHEN, CDR2 SYDVKM. V shed 3 bases and J 5 bases; nucleotides not matched to a gene: 10. This CDR3 region has 17 residues. CDR3 sequence reads: CASSLIGTGLGNEKLFF. The DNA for the CDR3 is TGTGCCAGCAGTTTGATTGGGACAGGGTTGGGGAATGAAAAACTGTTTTTT.

This CDR3 reads CASSLVSDTEAFF. CDR3 in DNA: TGTGCCAGCAGTTTAGTGTCTGACACTGAAGCTTTCTTT. V is TRBV12-3 or TRBV12-4 and J is TRBJ1-1; D unresolved. This CDR3 is built from 13 residues. The V end lost 1 base, the J end lost 3 bases, and 6 bases lay between the germline ends.

The CDR3: CASSPAGSSYEQYF. Written as DNA, the CDR3 is TGTGCCAGTAGTCCCGCAGGGTCTTCCTACGAGCAGTACTTC. The chain links TRBV19 to TRBJ2-7, with D maybe TRBD1 (5 bases). Trimming stripped 5 bases from V and 1 base from J, with 12 bases between. CDR1 and CDR2 from the germline V gene are LNHDA and SQIVND (reference sequence). The CDR3 spans 14 residues.

The rearrangement uses TRBV28 and TRBJ1-3; 7 bases map to TRBD1. The length of the CDR3 is 16 residues. The V segment lost 3 bases and the J segment 0 bases; nucleotides outside the gene matches: 5. Germline V lookup: CDR1 MDHEN, CDR2 SYDVKM. The CDR3 here is CASSFGQDFSGNTIYF. The CDR3 nucleotides are TGTGCCAGCAGTTTCGGACAGGACTTCTCTGGAAACACCATATATTTT.

This clone was seen a single time. One junction end does not reproduce the germline sequence, and a read error may be involved. The CDR3 DNA reads as TGCGCCAGCAGCCAGGAAACTGGGGCCAACGTGCTGACTTTC. Its translation: CASSQETGANVLTF. The chain uses TRBV5-1 and TRBJ2-6, with a possible D match to TRBD1 (5 bases). This CDR3 region has 14 residues. Germline V gene sequence: CDR1 SGHRS, CDR2 YFSETQ.

This chain links TRBV20-1 with TRBJ2-5; weak D call: TRBD2 (6 bases). Germline values: CDR1 DFQATT, CDR2 SNEGSKA (reference sequence). V was clipped by 1 base and J by 9 bases, with 9 bases between them. This CDR3 spans 11 amino acids. CDR3 region: CSARGGEAQYF. The CDR3 coding sequence is TGCAGTGCTAGAGGGGGGGAAGCCCAGTACTTC.

This chain joins TRBV18 and TRBJ2-7; 14 nucleotides agree with TRBD2. V trimming: 3 bases; J trimming: 6 bases; junction bases outside the gene matches: 4. The germline V gene has CDR1 KGHSH and CDR2 LQKENI. The CDR3 runs 15 residues. This CDR3 is CASSPGLAGDSEQYF. CDR3 coding DNA: TGTGCCAGCTCACCGGGACTAGCGGGAGACTCCGAGCAGTACTTC.

The V call is TRBV5-5, the J call TRBJ2-1; TRBD2 aligns across 13 bases. Germline CDR1 reads SGHKS; CDR2 reads YYEKEE (reference sequence). The CDR3 consists of 17 residues. V lost 6 bases to trimming and J lost 4 bases; unmatched junction nucleotides: 10. This CDR3 reads CASTYDGLAGEYNEQFF. The CDR3, as DNA: TGTGCCAGCACCTATGATGGACTAGCGGGAGAGTACAATGAGCAGTTCTTC. Combining the CDR3 with reference TRBV5-5 and TRBJ2-1 gives the whole variable domain DAGVTQSPTHLIKTRGQQVTLRCSPISGHKSVSWYQQVLGQGPQFIFQYYEKEERGRGNFPDRFSARQFPNYSSELNVNALLLGDSALYLCASTYDGLAGEYNEQFFGPGTRLTVL.

In its sample, this clone was seen a few times. The V gene is TRBV28, the J gene TRBJ1-6, with TRBD1 matching 9 bases. Germline CDR1 MDHEN, CDR2 SYDVKM. V was pared by 6 bases and J by 7 bases, with 4 bases of the junction left unmatched. This CDR3 is built from 14 residues. The CDR3 loop reads CASRRTGANSPLHF. The CDR3 bases are TGTGCCAGCAGGAGGACAGGGGCGAATTCACCCCTCCACTTT.

V and J are TRBV4-1 and TRBJ2-7; no firm D call. The CDR3 covers 15 residues. Trimming cost V 0 bases and J 4 bases, with 13 bases left between them. Germline V gene sequence: CDR1 MGHRA, CDR2 YSYEKL. CDR3 DNA: TGCGCCAGCAGCCAAGATCTACGGCCGGAGTACGAGCAGTACTTC. The encoded protein is CASSQDLRPEYEQYF.

In its sample, this clone was seen a few times. The chain joins TRBV20-1 to TRBJ1-5; D is perhaps TRBD1 (5 bases). CDR1 and CDR2 (germline): DFQATT, SNEGSKA (reference sequence). The length of the CDR3 is 15 residues. With 3 bases removed from V and 1 base from J, the gap between germline ends came to 13 bases. The CDR3 protein is CSASPGGRSNQPQHF. The DNA for the CDR3 is TGCAGTGCTAGTCCCGGGGGGAGGAGCAATCAGCCCCAGCATTTT.

To note about this clone: At the DNA level, this CDR3 is encoded by other sequences in the same sample as well. The chain uses TRBV2 and TRBJ1-4, with a possible D match to TRBD1 (5 bases). CDR3 size: 12 residues. CDR1 and CDR2 (germline): SNHLY, FYNNEI. V dropped 6 bases and J dropped 8 bases, with 10 bases sitting between them. The DNA for the CDR3 is TGTGCCAGCAGCAGGGTCGGGGAAAAACTGTTTTTT. Translating gives CASSRVGEKLFF.

This clone was counted once. The rearrangement uses TRBV7-3 and TRBJ2-5, with 7 bases that match TRBD2. The germline CDR1 and CDR2 sequences are SGHTA and FQGTGA. Trimming cost V 2 bases and J 5 bases; bases outside gene matches: 8. This CDR3 comprises 15 residues. CDR3 coding DNA: TGTGCCAGCAGCTTATTCCCGGGGAGGGGTGAGACCCAGTACTTC. As protein: CASSLFPGRGETQYF.

The CDR3 region is CASSFSSQGEKKLFF. The CDR3 DNA sequence: TGTGCCAGCAGCTTTTCGAGCCAGGGGGAGAAAAAACTGTTTTTT. The rearrangement links TRBV7-2 to TRBJ1-4, with 7 nucleotides matching TRBD1. The CDR3 runs to 15 residues. V trimming: 3 bases; J trimming: 9 bases; junction bases outside the gene matches: 10. Germline-derived CDR1 and CDR2 are SGHTA and FQGNSA.

The rearrangement uses TRBV7-3 and TRBJ2-1, with TRBD2 identical over 8 bases. Trimming at V came to 5 bases and at J to 4 bases, leaving 7 bases not matched to a gene. Per the germline V gene, CDR1 is SGHTA and CDR2 is FQGTGA. The CDR3 has 15 amino acids. CDR3 nucleotides: TGTGCCAGCAGCCCCGGACTAGCAGCTTACAATGAGCAGTTCTTC. Protein product: CASSPGLAAYNEQFF.

The chain recombines TRBV3-1 (or the pseudogene TRBV3-2) with TRBJ2-5; D gene unclear. From germline, CDR1 is LGHDT and CDR2 YNNKEL (reference sequence). The V and J ends lost 6 bases and 5 bases respectively, with 25 bases between them. This CDR3 is 17 amino acids long. The CDR3 bases are TGTGCCAGCAGACTCGGTCGCCGAGTCAGCCCGGAGGAGACCCAGTACTTC. Encoded protein: CASRLGRRVSPEETQYF.

This chain connects TRBV11-1 to TRBJ2-3; possibly TRBD2 for D (5 bases). Trimming pared 5 bases from V and 7 bases from J, leaving 22 bases between. Germline CDR1 SGHAT, CDR2 FQDESV (reference sequence). The CDR3 has 16 residues. This CDR3 reads CASSMGISGILNTQYF. CDR3 bases: TGTGCCAGCAGCATGGGGATTTCGGGGATATTGAATACGCAGTATTTT.

This clone was picked up one time. This chain connects TRBV25-1 to TRBJ2-7, with 7 bases identical to TRBD1. Trimming cost V 0 bases and J 3 bases; bases outside gene matches: 11. The germline V gene has CDR1 MGHDK and CDR2 SYGVNS. The CDR3 extends over 17 amino acids. DNA for the CDR3: TGTGCCAGCAGTGAATATGAGGGGGCGAGTTTTGGCTACGAGCAGTACTTC. It specifies CASSEYEGASFGYEQYF.

The gene calls are TRBV11-2 and TRBJ2-2, with 11 bases aligning to TRBD2. This CDR3 spans 16 amino acids. In germline, CDR1 is SGHAT, CDR2 FQNNGV. Germline trimming cut 6 bases from V and 2 bases from J; bases unmatched to any gene: 5. This chain's CDR3 is CASRGSGRANTGELFF. CDR3 DNA: TGTGCCAGCAGGGGTAGCGGGAGGGCAAACACCGGGGAGCTGTTTTTT.

This chain joins TRBV11-2 and TRBJ2-7; the match to TRBD2 covers 8 bases. This CDR3 region has 15 residues. The germline CDR1 and CDR2 sequences are SGHAT and FQNNGV. With V trimmed by 5 bases and J by 0 bases, 6 bases remained unmatched. The CDR3 region is CASSGSGGSSYEQYF. Here the CDR3 DNA reads TGTGCCAGCAGCGGGTCGGGGGGGAGCTCCTACGAGCAGTACTTC.

The V call is TRBV28, the J call TRBJ2-7; D perhaps matches TRBD2 (5 bases). Germline V gene sequence: CDR1 MDHEN, CDR2 SYDVKM. V shed 3 bases and J shed 4 bases, with 16 bases lying between them. The CDR3 consists of 15 residues. In DNA, the CDR3 is TGTGCCAGCAGTTTCCGGGGTCAGACCTCGTACGAGCAGTACTTC. It specifies CASSFRGQTSYEQYF.

V and J are TRBV5-5 and TRBJ2-7; D is unclear. V was trimmed by 2 bases and J by 6 bases, leaving 6 bases between them. This CDR3 is built from 11 residues. Germline CDR1 SGHKS, CDR2 YYEKEE (reference sequence). As DNA, the CDR3 is TGTGCCAGCAGCTTTAGCATCGAGCAGTACTTC. Its protein product is CASSFSIEQYF. The complete variable domain, with remaining parts taken from reference TRBV5-5 and TRBJ2-7, reads DAGVTQSPTHLIKTRGQQVTLRCSPISGHKSVSWYQQVLGQGPQFIFQYYEKEERGRGNFPDRFSARQFPNYSSELNVNALLLGDSALYLCASSFSIEQYFGPGTRLTVT.